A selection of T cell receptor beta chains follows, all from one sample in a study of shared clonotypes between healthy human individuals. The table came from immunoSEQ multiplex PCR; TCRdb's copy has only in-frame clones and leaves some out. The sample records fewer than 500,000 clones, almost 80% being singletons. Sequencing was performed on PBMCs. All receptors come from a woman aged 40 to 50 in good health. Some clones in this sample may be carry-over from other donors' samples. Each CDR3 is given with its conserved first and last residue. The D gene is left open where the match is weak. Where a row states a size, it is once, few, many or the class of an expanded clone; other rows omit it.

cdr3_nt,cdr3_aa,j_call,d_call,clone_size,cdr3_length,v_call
TGTGCCAGCAGCCGCTTGGGACTAGCGGGATTTTTAGTAAATGAGCAGTTCTTC,CASSRLGLAGFLVNEQFF,TRBJ2-1,TRBD2,-,18,TRBV11-2
TGCGCCAGCAGCCAAGATGACAGGAATACCTACAATGAGCAGTTCTTC,CASSQDDRNTYNEQFF,TRBJ2-1,-,-,16,TRBV4-1
TGTGCCAGCTCACCACCGTCGGGGTCCAGCACTGAAGCTTTCTTT,CASSPPSGSSTEAFF,TRBJ1-1,-,-,15,TRBV18
TGCGCCAGCAGCCAAGATCGGGGGCGGGACAGGGAAAGTGAAAAACTGTTTTTT,CASSQDRGRDRESEKLFF,TRBJ1-4,TRBD1,-,18,TRBV4-3
TGTGCCAGCAGTCCTCCCGGGACGGGGCCTGAAGCTTTCTTT,CASSPPGTGPEAFF,TRBJ1-1,-,once,14,TRBV6-5
TGCGCCAGCAGCTTTGGGCCCACGGGAAGGGCAGATACGCAGTATTTT,CASSFGPTGRADTQYF,TRBJ2-3,-,few,16,TRBV5-1
TGCGCCAGCAGCTTGGGGTTAGATGATACGCAGTATTTT,CASSLGLDDTQYF,TRBJ2-3,-,-,13,TRBV5-1
TGTGCCAGCAGCTTAAATGCCGGGGCCAACTCATACAATGAGCAGTTCTTC,CASSLNAGANSYNEQFF,TRBJ2-1,-,-,17,TRBV7-3
TGTGCCAGCAGTAATCGGGGGCCCAAGTACGAGCAGTACTTC,CASSNRGPKYEQYF,TRBJ2-7,-,-,14,TRBV7-9
TGTGCCAGCAGAGCTACAGGGTCCGGAGACTACGAGCAGTACTTC,CASRATGSGDYEQYF,TRBJ2-7,-,-,15,TRBV7-9
TGTGCCAGCAGCCGGGACGGGAGGAACACTGAAGCTTTCTTT,CASSRDGRNTEAFF,TRBJ1-1,-,-,14,TRBV11-3
TGTGCCAGCAGCCACAGACAGGGATTTACCGGGGAGCTGTTTTTT,CASSHRQGFTGELFF,TRBJ2-2,TRBD1,-,15,TRBV11-2
TGTGCCAGCTCACCAGCGACAGGGCCACACACAGATACGCAGTATTTT,CASSPATGPHTDTQYF,TRBJ2-3,TRBD1,-,16,TRBV18
TGTGCCAGTGGGGGACTAGCGGGAGGAATAGAGACCCAGTACTTC,CASGGLAGGIETQYF,TRBJ2-5,TRBD2,-,15,TRBV19
TGTGCCAGCAGCCCCCGGTTGGTAGCGGGGAACACCGGGGAGCTGTTTTTT,CASSPRLVAGNTGELFF,TRBJ2-2,TRBD2,once,17,TRBV9
TGTGCCAGCAGTTTAGGACTAGCGGGACTCAAAGGCGAGCAGTACTTC,CASSLGLAGLKGEQYF,TRBJ2-7,TRBD2,few,16,TRBV28
TGTGCCAGCAGTTTTGGAGGGGCTGGGGCCAACGTCCTGACTTTC,CASSFGGAGANVLTF,TRBJ2-6,-,-,15,TRBV27
TGCGCCAGCAAGGACAGGGGTCTGGATACGCAGTATTTT,CASKDRGLDTQYF,TRBJ2-3,TRBD1,-,13,TRBV5-1
TGTGCCAGCAGTGGGGACAGTGACTCCTACAATGAGCAGTTCTTC,CASSGDSDSYNEQFF,TRBJ2-1,TRBD1,few,15,TRBV28
TGTGCCAGCAGGTGGACTAGCGGGAGGACAGATACGCAGTATTTT,CASRWTSGRTDTQYF,TRBJ2-3,TRBD2,-,15,TRBV6-1
TGTGCCAGCACACCTGGGGCTGACTATGGCTACACCTTC,CASTPGADYGYTF,TRBJ1-2,-,once,13,TRBV6-1
TGCGCCAGCAGCTCGACAGGGGGCGGTAATGAAAAACTGTTTTTT,CASSSTGGGNEKLFF,TRBJ1-4,TRBD1,many,15,TRBV5-1
TGTGCCAGCAGCCTCAGGAGGTGGGTGGGCAATCAGCCCCAGCATTTT,CASSLRRWVGNQPQHF,TRBJ1-5,-,-,16,TRBV7-8
TGTGCCAGCAGCTTAGCGAGGAGTCTAGCGGGAATTGAGCAGTACTTC,CASSLARSLAGIEQYF,TRBJ2-7,TRBD2,-,16,TRBV7-2
TGTGCCTGGAGAGACCCGTTTGGGGGTGGAGAAAAACTGTTTTTT,CAWRDPFGGGEKLFF,TRBJ1-4,-,few,15,TRBV30
TGTGCCAGCAGCCCTGCGGGGGGCCAAGAGACCCAGTACTTC,CASSPAGGQETQYF,TRBJ2-5,TRBD2,-,14,TRBV7-2
TGTGCCAGCTCACCATCTAGAACTGAAGCTTTCTTT,CASSPSRTEAFF,TRBJ1-1,-,-,12,TRBV18
TGTGCCTGGAGGGACCGATTGGGGGCCCTCTATAATTCACCCCTCCACTTT,CAWRDRLGALYNSPLHF,TRBJ1-6,-,-,17,TRBV30
TGTGCCTGGAGTCCCGCGAGGCTTCAGCCCCAGCATTTT,CAWSPARLQPQHF,TRBJ1-5,-,-,13,TRBV30
TGTGCCAGCAGCTCCACCGGAGTAGCGGGAGGCTACAATGAGCAGTTCTTC,CASSSTGVAGGYNEQFF,TRBJ2-1,TRBD2,-,17,TRBV7-2
TGTGCCAGCACCCCTAGCGGAGCTCCTTACGAGCAGTACTTC,CASTPSGAPYEQYF,TRBJ2-7,TRBD2,-,14,TRBV28
TGCGCCAGCAGCCCCTTACACGGCGGGAGCCGCAATGAGCAGTTCTTC,CASSPLHGGSRNEQFF,TRBJ2-1,TRBD2,-,16,TRBV4-3
TGTGCCAGCAGTCGCGGGGAGGGTTATGAGCAGTTCTTC,CASSRGEGYEQFF,TRBJ2-1,TRBD2,-,13,TRBV7-3
TGTGCCAGCAGCCCAGATAGCAATCAGCCCCAGCATTTT,CASSPDSNQPQHF,TRBJ1-5,-,once,13,TRBV7-9
TGTGCCAGCAGCTTAAAGAGCGGGGACTACAATGAGCAGTTCTTC,CASSLKSGDYNEQFF,TRBJ2-1,TRBD2,-,15,TRBV11-2
TGTGCCAGCAGCTTAGTAGCAGCCACCACAGATACGCAGTATTTT,CASSLVAATTDTQYF,TRBJ2-3,-,-,15,TRBV7-2
TGTGCCAGCAGCTCCAGGCTTACTAGCGGGAGGGCGAATGAGCAGTTCTTC,CASSSRLTSGRANEQFF,TRBJ2-1,TRBD2,-,17,TRBV7-2
TGTGCCAGCAGTTTCCGAGACAGGACTGGGGCCAACGTCCTGACTTTC,CASSFRDRTGANVLTF,TRBJ2-6,-,once,16,TRBV27